What follows are 7 T cell receptor beta chains derived from one specimen sequenced in a study of radiation and T cells in renal cell carcinoma. Generated by immunoSEQ multiplex PCR, the TCRdb table keeps only in-frame clones and is missing some. Of more than 60,000 clones listed, around four fifths are singletons. Stated time point: blood 4 weeks post-SBRT, at nephrectomy. Treatment specified: 15 Gy SBRT to primary tumor, nephrectomy 4 weeks later. The source was blood, collected from a patient whose treatment included radiotherapy and nephrectomy. The receptors stem from a woman aged 55-70 years with renal cell carcinoma.

The chain joins TRBV11-2 to TRBJ1-2; 7 nucleotides match TRBD1. Germline V gene lookup returns CDR1 SGHAT and CDR2 FQNNGV. Trimming removed 0 bases from V and 4 bases from J; junction bases left unmatched: 5. This CDR3 region has 15 residues. The CDR3 DNA is TGTGCCAGCAGCTTAGAGACAGGGTTTAGCTATGGCTACACCTTC. Residues: CASSLETGFSYGYTF.

The chain employs TRBV5-6 and TRBJ1-5; D is uncertain. Germline lookup yields CDR1 SGHDT and CDR2 YYEEEE. V shed 0 bases and J shed 3 bases, with 7 bases lying between them. The CDR3 is 14 amino acids. This CDR3 is CASSLGQLNQPQHF. The DNA of the CDR3 is TGTGCCAGCAGCTTGGGGCAGCTCAATCAGCCCCAGCATTTT.

This clone appeared once. This chain connects TRBV5-5 to TRBJ1-2, with D perhaps matching TRBD1 (6 bases). V lost 4 bases and J 1 base, leaving 11 bases between the germline ends. The CDR3 is 14 residues long. Germline V gene data show CDR1 as SGHKS and CDR2 as YYEKEE (reference sequence). The CDR3 is CASSRDIDNYGYTF. DNA of the CDR3: TGTGCCAGCAGCCGGGACATAGATAACTATGGCTACACCTTC.

This rearrangement joins TRBV14 to TRBJ1-4; tentative D call: TRBD1 (6 bases). V lost 1 base, J lost 0 bases, and 15 bases lay in between. CDR3 size: 18 residues. CDR1 is SGHDN and CDR2 is FVKESK in the germline V gene. As DNA, the CDR3 is TGTGCCAGCAGCCAAGGGGGGCTCCGGACGGCAACTAATGAAAAACTGTTTTTT. It translates to CASSQGGLRTATNEKLFF.

The J gene is TRBJ2-6, the V gene TRBV7-9; D possibly corresponds to TRBD2 (5 bases). There are 17 residues in the CDR3. Trimming removed 6 bases from V and 4 bases from J, with 19 bases in between. Germline V gene sequence: CDR1 SEHNR, CDR2 FQNEAQ (reference sequence). Here the CDR3 DNA reads TGTGCCAGCAGTTATGGACGGGAACCGGGAGGGGCCAACGTCCTGACTTTC. This gives the protein CASSYGREPGGANVLTF.

The chain is built from TRBV28 and TRBJ1-2; 8 nucleotides agree with TRBD1. The germline gives CDR1 MDHEN, CDR2 SYDVKM. J gave up 3 bases and V 6 bases, and 15 bases lay outside the gene matches. The CDR3 totals 17 residues. As DNA, the CDR3 is TGTGCCAGCAGACCCCCCACCGGGGCAGGGGGCCACTATGGCTACACCTTC. Protein product: CASRPPTGAGGHYGYTF.

The sample holds one count of this clone. This sequence joins TRBV5-1 and TRBJ2-7; 13 nucleotides align to TRBD2. Per germline, CDR1 SGHRS and CDR2 YFSETQ. The CDR3 is 17 residues long. The junction had 8 bases not matched to a gene; V was cut back by 3 bases and J by 2 bases. The CDR3 reads CASSSKAGLAGPYEQYF. DNA of the CDR3: TGCGCCAGCAGCTCCAAAGCGGGACTAGCGGGGCCCTACGAGCAGTACTTC.